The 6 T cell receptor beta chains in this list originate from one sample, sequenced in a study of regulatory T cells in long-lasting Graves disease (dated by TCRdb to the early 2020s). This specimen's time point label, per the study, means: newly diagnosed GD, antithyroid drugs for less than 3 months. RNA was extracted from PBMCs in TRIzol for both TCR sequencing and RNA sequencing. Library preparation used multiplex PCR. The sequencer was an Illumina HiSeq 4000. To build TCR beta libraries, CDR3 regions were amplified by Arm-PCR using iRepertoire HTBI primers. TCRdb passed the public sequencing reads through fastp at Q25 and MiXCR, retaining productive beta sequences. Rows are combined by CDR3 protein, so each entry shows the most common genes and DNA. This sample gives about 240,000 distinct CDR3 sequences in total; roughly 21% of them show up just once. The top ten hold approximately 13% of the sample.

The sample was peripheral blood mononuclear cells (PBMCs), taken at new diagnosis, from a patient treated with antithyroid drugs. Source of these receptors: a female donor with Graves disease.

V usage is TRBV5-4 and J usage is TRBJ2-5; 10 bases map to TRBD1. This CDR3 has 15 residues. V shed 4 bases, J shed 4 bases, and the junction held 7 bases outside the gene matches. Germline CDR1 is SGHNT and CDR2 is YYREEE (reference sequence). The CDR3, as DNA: TGTGCCAGCAGCCAACGACAGGGGGCGGGAGAGACCCAGTACTTC. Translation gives CASSQRQGAGETQYF.

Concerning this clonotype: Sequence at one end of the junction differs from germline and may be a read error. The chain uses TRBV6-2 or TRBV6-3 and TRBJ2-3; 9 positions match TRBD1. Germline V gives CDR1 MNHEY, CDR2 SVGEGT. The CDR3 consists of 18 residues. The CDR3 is CASSYSQSGQGFADTQCF. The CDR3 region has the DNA TGTGCCAGCAGTTACTCGCAGTCGGGACAGGGTTTTGCAGATACGCAGTGTTTT.

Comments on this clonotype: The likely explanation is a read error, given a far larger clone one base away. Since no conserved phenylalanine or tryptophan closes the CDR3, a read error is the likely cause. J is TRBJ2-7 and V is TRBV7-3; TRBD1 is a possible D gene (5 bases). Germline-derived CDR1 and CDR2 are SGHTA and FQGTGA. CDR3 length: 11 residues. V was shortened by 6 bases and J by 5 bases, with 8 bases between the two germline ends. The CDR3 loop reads CASSSGNEQYL. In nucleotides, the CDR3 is TGTGCCAGCAGTTCAGGGAACGAGCAGTACCTC.

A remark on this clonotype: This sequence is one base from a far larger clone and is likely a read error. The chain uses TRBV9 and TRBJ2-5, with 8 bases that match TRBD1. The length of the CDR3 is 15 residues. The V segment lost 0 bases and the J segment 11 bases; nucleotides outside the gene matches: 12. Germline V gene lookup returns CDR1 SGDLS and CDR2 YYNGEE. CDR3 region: CASSVGQGSGGEQYF. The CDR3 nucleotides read TGTGCCAGCAGCGTAGGACAGGGGAGTGGGGGTGAGCAGTACTTC.

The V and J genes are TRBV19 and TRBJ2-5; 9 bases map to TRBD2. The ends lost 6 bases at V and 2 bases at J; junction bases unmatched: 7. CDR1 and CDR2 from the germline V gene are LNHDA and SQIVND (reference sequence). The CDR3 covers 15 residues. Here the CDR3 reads CASSSERGAQETQYF. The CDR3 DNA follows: TGTGCCAGTAGCTCCGAGCGGGGGGCACAAGAGACCCAGTACTTC.

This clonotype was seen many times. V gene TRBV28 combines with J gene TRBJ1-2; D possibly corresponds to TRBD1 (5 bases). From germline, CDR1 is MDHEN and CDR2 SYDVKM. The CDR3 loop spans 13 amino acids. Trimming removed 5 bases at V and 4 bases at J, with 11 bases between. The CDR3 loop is CASSLERGYGYTF. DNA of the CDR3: TGTGCCAGCAGTCTCGAGAGGGGCTATGGCTACACCTTC.